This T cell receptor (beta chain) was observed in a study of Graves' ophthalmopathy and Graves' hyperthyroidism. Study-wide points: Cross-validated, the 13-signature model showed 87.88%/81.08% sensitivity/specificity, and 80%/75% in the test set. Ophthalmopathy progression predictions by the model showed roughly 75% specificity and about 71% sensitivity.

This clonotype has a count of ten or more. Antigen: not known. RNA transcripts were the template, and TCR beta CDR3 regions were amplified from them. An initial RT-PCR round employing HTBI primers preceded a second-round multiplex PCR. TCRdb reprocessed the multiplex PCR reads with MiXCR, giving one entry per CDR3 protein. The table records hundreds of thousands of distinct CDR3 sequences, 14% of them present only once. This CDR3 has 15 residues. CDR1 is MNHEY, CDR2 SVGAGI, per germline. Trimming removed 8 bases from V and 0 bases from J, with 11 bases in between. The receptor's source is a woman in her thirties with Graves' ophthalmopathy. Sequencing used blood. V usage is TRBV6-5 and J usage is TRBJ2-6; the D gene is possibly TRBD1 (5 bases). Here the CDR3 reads CASGTGASGANVLTF. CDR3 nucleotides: TGTGCCAGCGGTACAGGAGCCTCTGGGGCCAACGTCCTGACTTTC.